The T cell receptor beta chain described here comes from a study of blood T cell repertoires in COVID-19. At the level of the study: Sites in the United States, Italy and Spain provided acute and convalescent COVID-19 samples. Sample material is recorded as cDNA or gDNA derived from T cells, B-cell-depleted T cells, or PBMCs.

Germline V CDR1 and CDR2: SQVTM, ANQGSEA. The CDR3 loop spans 13 amino acids. V was pared by 4 bases and J by 8 bases, with 8 bases of the junction left unmatched. Under the authors' procedure: Nucleated cell counts were estimated from reference gene primer amplification. Assay: immunoSEQ multiplex PCR; the TCRdb copy retains only in-frame clones and omits some. V, J and clone size were drawn from that table, and D and trimming were deduced from the DNA. The sample records 110,000 to 150,000 clones, 70% to 90% being singletons. This clone was recorded once. The receptor comes from a woman between 55 and 75 years old with acute or convalescent COVID-19. The chain employs TRBV29-1 and TRBJ2-1; the match to TRBD1 covers 7 bases. The sample taken for sequencing was peripheral blood. The CDR3 is CSVGGGHFDEQFF. The CDR3 coding sequence is TGCAGCGTTGGAGGGGGCCACTTTGATGAGCAGTTCTTC.